Each of the 9 T cell receptor beta chains below was sequenced from the same sample in a study of T-cell reconstitution after alpha-beta-depleted transplantation in children. Preparation of the TCRbeta library was carried out with unique molecular identifiers. TCRdb passed the PCR reads through MiXCR, listing each CDR3 protein once. The sample carries 60,000 to 85,000 distinct CDR3 sequences, around 18% recorded once. Material: PBMCs, mostly from graft donor cells, obtained 360 days after TCRalphabeta/CD19-depleted stem cell transplant. Receptors originate from a male patient aged 2 to 9 who had a stem cell transplant for acute lymphoblastic leukemia, so the T cells may come from the graft donor.

The table lists this clonotype with a few counts. This sequence joins TRBV5-1 and TRBJ2-7, with D possibly being TRBD2 (5 bases). V was clipped by 0 bases and J by 3 bases, with 7 bases between them. The CDR3 is 13 amino acids. Germline V gene data show CDR1 as SGHRS and CDR2 as YFSETQ. CDR3 sequence: CASSLAGVYEQYF. The CDR3 DNA sequence: TGCGCCAGCAGCTTGGCCGGGGTCTACGAGCAGTACTTC.

Points on this clonotype: A clone one base away is much larger, so this may be a read error. The CDR3 DNA sequence: TGCAGCGTTAAAGAGAGAGGAGCCTGGGGCACTGAAGCTTTCTTT. Its protein is CSVKERGAWGTEAFF. The chain links TRBV29-1 to TRBJ1-1; D remains unclear. Germline CDR1 SQVTM, CDR2 ANQGSEA. The CDR3 has 15 residues. The full variable domain, its missing parts supplied by reference TRBV29-1 and TRBJ1-1, is SAVISQKPSRDICQRGTSLTIQCQVDSQVTMMFWYRQQPGQSLTLIATANQGSEATYESGFVIDKFPISRPNLTFSTLTVSNMSPEDSSIYLCSVKERGAWGTEAFFGQGTRLTVV.

This clonotype was found a few times. The chain employs TRBV12-3 or TRBV12-4 and TRBJ2-1, with TRBD2 matching 12 bases. The CDR3 is 15 amino acids. V lost 5 bases to trimming and J lost 8 bases; unmatched junction nucleotides: 7. The CDR3 protein is CASSPWTSGNDEQFF. CDR3 DNA: TGTGCCAGCAGTCCGTGGACTAGCGGGAATGATGAGCAGTTCTTC.

This clonotype came up a few times. This chain joins TRBV20-1 and TRBJ2-1, with D uncertain. Looked up from germline, CDR1 is DFQATT and CDR2 is SNEGSKA (reference sequence). The CDR3 length is 11 residues. V gave up 6 bases and J gave up 8 bases, with 11 bases separating them. CDR3: CSALSGYEQFF. Written as DNA, the CDR3 is TGCAGTGCGCTGTCCGGATATGAGCAGTTCTTC.

This clonotype has at least ten counts. Written as DNA, the CDR3 is TGTGCCAGCAGTTTAAACGTAGCGGGAGGGCCTTGGATGATTTCCGAGCAGTACTTC. Its translation: CASSLNVAGGPWMISEQYF. V is TRBV12-3 or TRBV12-4 and J is TRBJ2-7, with 11 bases aligning to TRBD2. The CDR3 sequence is 19 residues long. V lost 2 bases and J lost 6; bases outside the gene matches: 18.

This clonotype was observed a few times. This chain uses TRBV4-1 with TRBJ2-1, with 7 bases identical to TRBD2. The germline V gene encodes CDR1 MGHRA and CDR2 YSYEKL. CDR3 size: 14 residues. The J segment lost 14 bases and the V segment lost 2 bases, leaving 12 bases of the junction unmatched. CDR3 amino acids: CASSQSPLAGVEFF. Here the CDR3 DNA reads TGCGCCAGCAGCCAATCCCCTCTGGCGGGAGTCGAGTTCTTC.

Only a few counts were recorded for this clonotype. At one boundary the junction diverges from the germline segment, which might be a read error. V gene TRBV11-2 combines with J gene TRBJ2-7; no firm D call. The germline V gene has CDR1 SGHAT and CDR2 FQNNGV. This CDR3 is built from 15 residues. This CDR3 reads CASSLAHSRLYEQYF. For the CDR3, the DNA is TGTGCCAGCAGTTTAGCACATTCACGCCTCTACGAGCAGTACTTC.

This clonotype was seen repeatedly, ten times or more. The genes are TRBV25-1 and TRBJ2-7; 9 bases align to TRBD2. V was pared by 0 bases and J by 4 bases, with 4 bases of the junction left unmatched. CDR1 MGHDK and CDR2 SYGVNS come from the germline V gene. The CDR3 sequence is 15 residues long. As DNA, the CDR3 is TGTGCCAGCAGTGAATATTTAGCGGGAGCTTACGAGCAGTACTTC. It translates to CASSEYLAGAYEQYF.

The V gene is TRBV12-3 or TRBV12-4, the J gene TRBJ2-3; D is possibly TRBD2 (5 bases). The CDR3 spans 15 residues. V was cut by 5 bases and J by 1 base, with 13 bases left in between. The chain's CDR3 is CASSVGSSGTDTQYF. The CDR3 DNA sequence: TGTGCCAGCAGTGTCGGTAGTAGCGGCACAGATACGCAGTATTTT.